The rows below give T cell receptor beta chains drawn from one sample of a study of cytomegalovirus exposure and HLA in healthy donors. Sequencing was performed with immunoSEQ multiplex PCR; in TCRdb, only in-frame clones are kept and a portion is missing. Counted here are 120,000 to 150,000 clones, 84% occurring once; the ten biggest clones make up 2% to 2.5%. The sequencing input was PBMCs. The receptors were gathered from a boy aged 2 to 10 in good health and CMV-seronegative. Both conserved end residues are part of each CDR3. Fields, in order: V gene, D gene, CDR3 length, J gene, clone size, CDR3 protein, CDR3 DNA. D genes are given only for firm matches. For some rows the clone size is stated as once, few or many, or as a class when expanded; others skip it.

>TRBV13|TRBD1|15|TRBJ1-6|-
CASSLGQGAPRTLHF
TGTGCCAGCAGCTTAGGACAGGGGGCCCCTCGCACCCTCCACTTT
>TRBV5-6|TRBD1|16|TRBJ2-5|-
CASSHGAGTEQETQYF
TGTGCCAGCAGCCACGGAGCCGGGACAGAACAAGAGACCCAGTACTTC
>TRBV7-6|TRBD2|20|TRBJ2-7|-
CASSSSPGLAGVPFIYEQYF
TGTGCCAGCAGCTCGAGCCCGGGACTAGCGGGAGTTCCGTTCATTTACGAGCAGTACTTC
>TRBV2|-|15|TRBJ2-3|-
CASSVEGATADTQYF
TGTGCCAGCAGTGTTGAAGGGGCGACCGCAGATACGCAGTATTTT
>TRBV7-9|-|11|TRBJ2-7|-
CASSFLHEQYF
TGTGCCAGCAGCTTCCTCCACGAGCAGTACTTC
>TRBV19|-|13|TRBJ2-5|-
CASSPRGAETQYF
TGTGCCAGTAGTCCCCGGGGTGCAGAGACCCAGTACTTC
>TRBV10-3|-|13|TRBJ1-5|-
CAISEGQRQPQHF
TGTGCCATCAGTGAGGGACAGCGTCAGCCCCAGCATTTT
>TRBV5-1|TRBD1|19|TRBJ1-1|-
CASSFGWPNQPGQGTEAFF
TGCGCCAGCAGCTTTGGTTGGCCAAATCAACCGGGACAGGGTACTGAAGCTTTCTTT
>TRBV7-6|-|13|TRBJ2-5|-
CASSPPGSETQYF
TGTGCCAGCAGCCCCCCGGGATCCGAGACCCAGTACTTC
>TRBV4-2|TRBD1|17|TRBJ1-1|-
CASSQDGSGGRVTEAFF
TGTGCCAGCAGCCAAGATGGGTCAGGGGGCAGGGTCACTGAAGCTTTCTTT
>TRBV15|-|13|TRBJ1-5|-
CATSSLRDQPQHF
TGTGCCACCAGCAGCCTCAGGGATCAGCCCCAGCATTTT
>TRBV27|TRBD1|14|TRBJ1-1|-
CASSVDRGGTEAFF
TGTGCCAGCAGTGTAGACAGGGGGGGGACTGAAGCTTTCTTT
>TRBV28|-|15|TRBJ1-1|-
CASSGGLGGNTEAFF
TGTGCCAGCAGCGGGGGGTTGGGGGGGAACACTGAAGCTTTCTTT
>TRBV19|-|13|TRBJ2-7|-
CASTGQLNYEQYF
TGTGCCAGTACCGGACAGCTAAACTACGAGCAGTACTTC
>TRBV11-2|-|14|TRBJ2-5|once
CASSPGISGETQYF
TGTGCCAGCAGCCCCGGGATATCCGGTGAGACCCAGTACTTC
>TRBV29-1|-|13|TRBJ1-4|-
CSVARAPNEKLFF
TGCAGCGTTGCCCGAGCTCCTAATGAAAAACTGTTTTTT
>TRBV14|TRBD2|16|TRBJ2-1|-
CASSPRLASALNEQFF
TGTGCCAGCAGCCCCAGACTAGCGTCCGCGTTGAATGAGCAGTTCTTC
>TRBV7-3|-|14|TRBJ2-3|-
CASSSAGRKDTQYF
TGTGCCAGCAGCTCCGCTGGGCGTAAAGATACGCAGTATTTT
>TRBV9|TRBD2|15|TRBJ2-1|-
CASSAGTNMIGEQFF
TGTGCCAGCAGCGCCGGGACTAATATGATTGGTGAGCAGTTCTTC
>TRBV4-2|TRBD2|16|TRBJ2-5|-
CASSQDDLAGQETQYF
TGTGCCAGCAGCCAAGATGATCTAGCGGGACAAGAGACCCAGTACTTC
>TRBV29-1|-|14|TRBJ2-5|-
CSVEDWRYQETQYF
TGCAGCGTTGAGGACTGGAGGTACCAAGAGACCCAGTACTTC
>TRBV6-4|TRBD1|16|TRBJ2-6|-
CASSATGGAGANVLTF
TGTGCCAGCAGTGCTACAGGGGGCGCTGGGGCCAACGTCCTGACTTTC
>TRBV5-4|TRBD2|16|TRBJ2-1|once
CASSRGPAGELDEQFF
TGTGCCAGCAGCAGGGGCCCTGCGGGGGAGTTGGATGAGCAGTTCTTC
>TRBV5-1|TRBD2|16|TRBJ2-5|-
CASSLPSGGGQETQYF
TGCGCCAGCAGCCTGCCCAGTGGGGGGGGTCAAGAGACCCAGTACTTC
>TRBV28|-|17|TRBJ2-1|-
CASSWRPTRGIYNEQFF
TGTGCCAGCAGTTGGCGTCCGACTAGAGGAATCTACAATGAGCAGTTCTTC
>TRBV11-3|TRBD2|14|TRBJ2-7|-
CASSIGLAVYEQYF
TGTGCCAGCAGCATAGGACTAGCGGTCTACGAGCAGTACTTC
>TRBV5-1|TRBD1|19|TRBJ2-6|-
CASSLTGTGYPPGANVLTF
TGCGCCAGCAGCCTAACCGGGACAGGGTACCCACCTGGGGCCAACGTCCTGACTTTC
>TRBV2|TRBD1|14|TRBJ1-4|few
CASRGDRRFEKLFF
TGTGCCAGCAGAGGGGACAGAAGATTTGAAAAACTGTTTTTT
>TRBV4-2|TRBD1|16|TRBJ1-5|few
CASSQDRGRGAQPQHF
TGTGCCAGCAGCCAAGATAGGGGCAGGGGGGCTCAGCCCCAGCATTTT